A selection of T cell receptor beta chains follows, all from one sample in a study of blood T cell repertoires in COVID-19. Libraries were prepared by immunoSEQ multiplex PCR; TCRdb keeps only in-frame clonotypes and omits some of them. The sample has over 55,000 clones; roughly 80% are singletons. Sequenced material: peripheral blood. The source of these receptors is a man aged 50-59 years with active COVID-19. CDR3s include the opening cysteine and the closing phenylalanine or tryptophan. The order of the fields is J gene, V gene, clone size, D gene, CDR3 protein, CDR3 DNA. A D gene is named only where the DNA matches it firmly. Part of the rows lack a size; the others show once, few, many or a class for expanded clones.

j_call: TRBJ2-7
v_call: TRBV6-5
clone_size: once
d_call: TRBD2
cdr3_aa: CASTSTSDEQYF
cdr3_nt: TGTGCCAGCACTAGTACTAGCGACGAGCAGTACTTC

j_call: TRBJ1-3
v_call: TRBV5-5
clone_size: .
d_call: .
cdr3_aa: CASSFPGFRDTIYF
cdr3_nt: TGTGCCAGCAGCTTCCCCGGGTTTCGGGACACCATATATTTT

j_call: TRBJ1-2
v_call: TRBV6-5
clone_size: .
d_call: .
cdr3_aa: CASRITGRGNYGYTF
cdr3_nt: TGTGCCAGCAGGATAACAGGAAGAGGTAACTATGGCTACACCTTC

j_call: TRBJ2-1
v_call: TRBV9
clone_size: .
d_call: .
cdr3_aa: CASSVAPQPNEQFF
cdr3_nt: TGTGCCAGCAGCGTAGCTCCACAGCCCAATGAGCAGTTCTTC

j_call: TRBJ1-1
v_call: TRBV7-9
clone_size: few
d_call: .
cdr3_aa: CASSPDGGRRMNTEAFF
cdr3_nt: TGTGCCAGCAGCCCGGACGGGGGGAGACGAATGAACACTGAAGCTTTCTTT

j_call: TRBJ2-3
v_call: TRBV7-2
clone_size: .
d_call: .
cdr3_aa: CASSTSSPTDTQYF
cdr3_nt: TGTGCCAGCAGCACCTCTAGCCCTACAGATACGCAGTATTTT

j_call: TRBJ2-7
v_call: TRBV6-2/TRBV6-3
clone_size: .
d_call: .
cdr3_aa: CASSYRGGASYEQYF
cdr3_nt: TGTGCCAGCAGTTACAGGGGCGGGGCCTCCTACGAGCAGTACTTC

j_call: TRBJ2-2
v_call: TRBV9
clone_size: .
d_call: .
cdr3_aa: CASSVLQGDGELFF
cdr3_nt: TGTGCCAGCAGCGTGTTACAGGGTGACGGGGAGCTGTTTTTT

j_call: TRBJ2-1
v_call: TRBV19
clone_size: .
d_call: TRBD1
cdr3_aa: CASSTTGTGGNEQFF
cdr3_nt: TGTGCCAGTAGTACGACCGGGACAGGGGGCAATGAGCAGTTCTTC

j_call: TRBJ2-3
v_call: TRBV2
clone_size: .
d_call: TRBD2
cdr3_aa: CASSSPSGVVVTQYF
cdr3_nt: TGTGCCAGCAGCTCCCCCAGCGGGGTGGTGGTAACGCAGTATTTT

j_call: TRBJ1-5
v_call: TRBV4-1
clone_size: few
d_call: .
cdr3_aa: CASSQEAGLEPQHF
cdr3_nt: TGCGCCAGCAGCCAAGAGGCAGGGCTAGAGCCCCAGCATTTT

j_call: TRBJ2-3
v_call: TRBV19
clone_size: .
d_call: TRBD2
cdr3_aa: CASSISGGIEQYF
cdr3_nt: TGTGCCAGTAGTATCTCGGGAGGAATAGAGCAGTATTTT

j_call: TRBJ2-5
v_call: TRBV9
clone_size: .
d_call: .
cdr3_aa: CASSVALSGDQETQYF
cdr3_nt: TGTGCCAGCAGCGTAGCTTTGAGCGGAGACCAAGAGACCCAGTACTTC

j_call: TRBJ2-2
v_call: TRBV14
clone_size: .
d_call: .
cdr3_aa: CASSPLASTGELFF
cdr3_nt: TGTGCCAGCAGCCCTTTGGCCTCTACCGGGGAGCTGTTTTTT

j_call: TRBJ2-3
v_call: TRBV2
clone_size: .
d_call: .
cdr3_aa: CASTPTGGPSDTQYF
cdr3_nt: TGTGCCAGCACCCCAACCGGCGGTCCGTCGGATACGCAGTATTTT

j_call: TRBJ1-2
v_call: TRBV7-2
clone_size: .
d_call: .
cdr3_aa: CASSPTNFNYGYTF
cdr3_nt: TGTGCCAGCAGCCCGACAAACTTTAACTATGGCTACACCTTC